This T cell receptor (beta chain) came from a study of T cells expressing NK-cell markers. CDR3 size: 16 residues. Germline-derived CDR1 and CDR2 are SGDLS and YYNGEE. From its re-call of the 5' RACE reads, TCRdb lists each CDR3 protein once, without DNA. With roughly 150,000 distinct CDR3 sequences in the sample, the ten largest clones hold under 20%. This rearrangement joins TRBV9 to TRBJ2-7; TCRdb calls TRBD2, which cannot be checked without DNA. Sequences were obtained from blood T cells: a sorted CD56 or NKG2C T cell subset, CD4+ or CD8+ T cells, or bulk PBMC T cells (not recorded which). The clonotype was recovered from a woman between 18 and 69 years old in good health. CDR3 residues: CASSALDGRGFYEQYF.